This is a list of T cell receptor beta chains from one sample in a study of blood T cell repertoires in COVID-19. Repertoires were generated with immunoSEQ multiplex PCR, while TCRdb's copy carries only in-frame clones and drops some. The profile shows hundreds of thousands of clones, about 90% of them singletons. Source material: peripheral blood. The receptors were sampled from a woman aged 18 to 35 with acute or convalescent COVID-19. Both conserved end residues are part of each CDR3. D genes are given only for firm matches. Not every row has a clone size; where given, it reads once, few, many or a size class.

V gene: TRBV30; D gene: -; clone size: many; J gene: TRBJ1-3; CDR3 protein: CAWRDRQSSGNTIYF; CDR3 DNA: TGTGCCTGGAGAGACAGGCAGAGCTCTGGAAACACCATATATTTT
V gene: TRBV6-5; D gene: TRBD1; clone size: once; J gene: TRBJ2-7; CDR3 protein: CASSRPGTGGYEQYF; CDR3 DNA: TGTGCCAGCAGCCGTCCCGGGACAGGGGGCTACGAGCAGTACTTC
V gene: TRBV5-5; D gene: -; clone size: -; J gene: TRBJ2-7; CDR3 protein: CASSPHGSSAYEQYF; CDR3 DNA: TGTGCCAGCAGCCCCCACGGGAGTAGTGCCTACGAGCAGTACTTC
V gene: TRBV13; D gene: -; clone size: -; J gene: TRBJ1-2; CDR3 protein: CASRIGGRYGYTF; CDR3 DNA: TGTGCCAGCAGGATAGGGGGTCGGTATGGCTACACCTTC
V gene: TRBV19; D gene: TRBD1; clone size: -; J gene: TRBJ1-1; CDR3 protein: CASKGQGMSEAFF; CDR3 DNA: TGTGCCAGTAAAGGACAGGGGATGTCTGAAGCTTTCTTT
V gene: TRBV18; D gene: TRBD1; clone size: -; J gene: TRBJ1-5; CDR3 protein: CASSRQGLGQPQHF; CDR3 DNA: TGTGCCAGCTCGCGACAGGGGTTGGGTCAGCCCCAGCATTTT
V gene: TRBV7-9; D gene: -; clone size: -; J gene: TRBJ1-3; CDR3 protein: CASSLAFGGGNTIYF; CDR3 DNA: TGTGCCAGCAGCTTAGCGTTCGGCGGGGGAAACACCATATATTTT
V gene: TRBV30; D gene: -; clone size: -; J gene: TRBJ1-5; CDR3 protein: CAWSFDSNQPQHF; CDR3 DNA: TGTGCCTGGAGTTTTGACAGTAATCAGCCCCAGCATTTT
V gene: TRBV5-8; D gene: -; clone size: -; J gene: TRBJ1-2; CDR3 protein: CASSLVSTDYGYTF; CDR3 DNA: TGTGCCAGCAGCTTGGTCTCTACAGATTATGGCTACACCTTC
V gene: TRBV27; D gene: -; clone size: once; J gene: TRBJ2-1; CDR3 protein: CASSLIIGGSSVNEQFF; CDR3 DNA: TGTGCCAGCAGTTTAATCATCGGGGGTTCATCGGTCAATGAGCAGTTCTTC
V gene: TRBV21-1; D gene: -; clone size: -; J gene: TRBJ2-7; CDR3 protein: CASSKGVGAREACEQYF; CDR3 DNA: TGTGCCAGCAGCAAAGGGGTGGGCGCTAGGGAGGCTTGTGAGCAGTACTTC
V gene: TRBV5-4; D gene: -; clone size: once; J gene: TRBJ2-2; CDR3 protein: CASSLGGRPTGELFF; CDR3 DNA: TGTGCCAGCAGCTTGGGGGGGCGACCAACCGGGGAGCTGTTTTTT
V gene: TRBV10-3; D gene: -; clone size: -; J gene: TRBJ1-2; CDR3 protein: CAISESGQNYGYTF; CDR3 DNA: TGTGCCATCAGTGAGTCCGGACAGAACTATGGCTACACCTTC
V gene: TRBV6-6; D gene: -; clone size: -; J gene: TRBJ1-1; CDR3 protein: CASGQLEAFF; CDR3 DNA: TGTGCCAGCGGACAGCTTGAAGCTTTCTTT